Below, 27 T cell receptor beta chains from the same sample are listed, as sequenced in a study of cytomegalovirus exposure and HLA in healthy donors. The PCR ran on 60 Vbeta and 13 Jbeta primers. The repertoire was sequenced with immunoSEQ multiplex PCR; TCRdb's copy has only in-frame clones and lacks some. Of nearly 110,000 clones in the sample, roughly 70% were seen once. Sequenced: PBMCs. All receptors come from a woman aged 40 to 50 in good health and CMV-seropositive.

Only a few counts were recorded for this clone. The V and J genes are TRBV6-1 and TRBJ2-3; D is perhaps TRBD1 (6 bases). V was shortened by 8 bases and J by 1 base, with 10 bases between the two germline ends. The CDR3 sequence is 13 residues long. Germline CDR1 is MNHNS and CDR2 is SASEGT. The CDR3 region is CASVKGGTDTQYF. The CDR3 nucleotides are TGTGCCAGCGTCAAGGGGGGCACAGATACGCAGTATTTT.

This chain links TRBV11-3 with TRBJ1-1; 7 bases are shared with TRBD1. V lost 8 bases, J lost 2 bases, and 8 bases stayed unmatched. Germline assignment: CDR1 SGHNT and CDR2 YENEEA. The CDR3 sequence is 14 residues long. The CDR3 nucleotides read TGTGCCAGCGCGATAGGGGGCTTTAACACTGAAGCTTTCTTT. Protein product: CASAIGGFNTEAFF.

The rearrangement uses TRBV30 and TRBJ2-7; a possible D gene is TRBD2 (5 bases). The CDR3 contains 12 residues. The germline V and J ends were trimmed by 2 bases and 6 bases, with 11 bases remaining between them. The germline V gene has CDR1 GTSNPN and CDR2 SVGIG (reference sequence). For the CDR3, the DNA is TGTGCCTGGAGTATACTAGGTCCCGAGCAGTACTTC. Translation: CAWSILGPEQYF. Drawing the rest from reference TRBV30 and TRBJ2-7, the complete variable domain is SQTIHQWPATLVQPVGSPLSLECTVEGTSNPNLYWYRQAAGRGLQLLFYSVGIGQISSEVPQNLSASRPQDRQFILSSKKLLLSDSGFYLCAWSILGPEQYFGPGTRLTVT.

In its sample, this clone was seen a few times. The rearrangement joins TRBV2 to TRBJ1-2, with a possible D match to TRBD1 (5 bases). This CDR3 is 13 amino acids long. Germline loops: CDR1 SNHLY, CDR2 FYNNEI. The V end was cut by 4 bases, the J end by 8 bases, with 14 bases between. The CDR3 coding sequence is TGTGCCAGCAGTGGGGATAGGGGAGGAGGCTACACCTTC. Residues: CASSGDRGGGYTF.

The rearrangement links TRBV30 to TRBJ1-4, with 7 bases that match TRBD1. Per the germline V gene, CDR1 is GTSNPN and CDR2 is SVGIG (reference sequence). CDR3 length: 14 amino acids. V was pared by 2 bases and J by 5 bases, with 5 bases of the junction left unmatched. The CDR3, as DNA: TGTGCCTGGAGTTGGACAGGCGTGAATGAAAAACTGTTTTTT. Translation gives CAWSWTGVNEKLFF.

The chain employs TRBV6-1 and TRBJ1-2; 10 bases fit TRBD1. Looked up from germline, CDR1 is MNHNS and CDR2 is SASEGT. Trimming at V came to 8 bases and at J to 6 bases, leaving 12 bases not matched to a gene. The CDR3 runs 15 residues. Written as DNA, the CDR3 is TGTGCCAGCCAGCGGGGACAGGGGTCTGGGGATGGCTACACCTTC. As protein: CASQRGQGSGDGYTF.

The CDR3 DNA follows: TGTGCCAGCAGTGAAGGACTAGCGGGGGGGTATGAGCAGTTCTTC. It is translated as CASSEGLAGGYEQFF. The rearrangement links TRBV25-1 to TRBJ2-1; 15 positions agree with TRBD2. The CDR3 has 15 amino acids. Per the germline V gene, CDR1 is MGHDK and CDR2 is SYGVNS. The V and J ends lost 2 bases and 8 bases, in that order; junction bases with no gene match: 1. The full variable domain, completed using reference TRBV25-1 and TRBJ2-1, is EADIYQTPRYLVIGTGKKITLECSQTMGHDKMYWYQQDPGMELHLIHYSYGVNSTEKGDLSSESTVSRIRTEHFPLTLESARPSHTSQYLCASSEGLAGGYEQFFGPGTRLTVL.

J is TRBJ1-2 and V is TRBV6-5; D is unresolved. The CDR3 runs to 12 residues. Per germline, CDR1 MNHEY and CDR2 SVGAGI. V lost 5 bases, J lost 8 bases, and 12 bases lay in between. The CDR3 DNA reads TGTGCCAGCAGTCGGAGCACGGGGGGCTACACCTTC. Residues: CASSRSTGGYTF.

The V gene is TRBV18, the J gene TRBJ2-1; D uncertain. V was cut by 3 bases and J by 0 bases, with 9 bases left in between. The CDR3 is 15 residues long. Germline-derived CDR1 and CDR2 are KGHSH and LQKENI. CDR3 DNA: TGTGCCAGCTCACCGAACTATAGCTCCTACAATGAGCAGTTCTTC. Encoded protein: CASSPNYSSYNEQFF.

This chain uses TRBV9 with TRBJ2-3; D is perhaps TRBD2 (6 bases). This CDR3 spans 14 amino acids. The germline V and J ends were trimmed by 7 bases and 6 bases, with 18 bases remaining between them. CDR1 is SGDLS and CDR2 is YYNGEE in the germline V gene. The CDR3 spells CASLKERAPDTQYF. CDR3 nucleotide sequence: TGTGCCAGCTTAAAGGAGCGGGCCCCTGATACGCAGTATTTT. Full variable domain (rest looked up from reference TRBV9 and TRBJ2-3): DSGVTQTPKHLITATGQRVTLRCSPRSGDLSVYWYQQSLDQGLQFLIQYYNGEERAKGNILERFSAQQFPDLHSELNLSSLELGDSALYFCASLKERAPDTQYFGPGTRLTVL.

J is TRBJ1-5 and V is TRBV5-4; D is undetermined. V was shortened by 0 bases and J by 7 bases, with 11 bases between the two germline ends. Germline V lookup: CDR1 SGHNT, CDR2 YYREEE (reference sequence). The CDR3 is made up of 14 amino acids. The CDR3 nucleotides read TGTGCCAGCAGCTTGGGGCTAGGAGGGCAGCCCCAGCATTTT. It translates to CASSLGLGGQPQHF.

The chain recombines TRBV30 with TRBJ1-1; unclear D gene. The CDR3 covers 11 residues. Germline loops: CDR1 GTSNPN, CDR2 SVGIG (reference sequence). V was trimmed by 4 bases and J by 4 bases, leaving 7 bases between them. CDR3 sequence: CAWKRFTEAFF. For the CDR3, the DNA is TGTGCCTGGAAGCGGTTCACTGAAGCTTTCTTT.

The table lists this clone with a few counts. This chain connects TRBV6-5 to TRBJ2-1; the D is unclear. The CDR3 totals 15 residues. Per the germline V gene, CDR1 is MNHEY and CDR2 is SVGAGI. Trimming took off 0 bases at V and 3 bases at J, with 9 bases between the two ends. The CDR3 DNA reads TGTGCCAGCAGTTACTCAGCCCCCATCTACAATGAGCAGTTCTTC. Translated, it gives CASSYSAPIYNEQFF.

The V call is TRBV19, the J call TRBJ2-6, with 10 bases identical to TRBD1. The junction had 9 bases not matched to a gene; V was cut back by 8 bases and J by 2 bases. This CDR3 is 17 amino acids long. CDR1 LNHDA and CDR2 SQIVND come from the germline V gene (reference sequence). CDR3 protein: CASQGGTGVAGANVLTF. Written as DNA, the CDR3 is TGTGCCAGTCAAGGGGGGACAGGGGTTGCTGGGGCCAACGTCCTGACTTTC.

The V call is TRBV5-1, the J call TRBJ1-1, with D perhaps TRBD1 (5 bases). This CDR3 contains 20 residues. The V gene's germline CDR1 is SGHRS and CDR2 YFSETQ. V was shortened by 0 bases and J by 5 bases, with 29 bases between the two germline ends. In DNA, the CDR3 is TGCGCCAGCAGCTTGGCTAGTTCCGGGGGGTACATTGGCTCGAGGACTGAAGCTTTCTTT. It yields the protein CASSLASSGGYIGSRTEAFF. Variable domain in full (rest from reference TRBV5-1 and TRBJ1-1): KAGVTQTPRYLIKTRGQQVTLSCSPISGHRSVSWYQQTPGQGLQFLFEYFSETQRNKGNFPGRFSGRQFSNSRSEMNVSTLELGDSALYLCASSLASSGGYIGSRTEAFFGQGTRLTVV.

The gene calls are TRBV5-1 and TRBJ2-3, with 9 bases that match TRBD2. The J segment lost 2 bases and the V segment lost 0 bases, leaving 4 bases of the junction unmatched. CDR3 length: 16 amino acids. CDR1 and CDR2 (germline): SGHRS, YFSETQ. CDR3 in DNA: TGCGCCAGCAGCTTGGTTAGCGGGGGAATCACAGATACGCAGTATTTT. The encoded protein is CASSLVSGGITDTQYF.

CDR3 sequence (DNA): TGTGCCAGCAGCCCCCCTACGAACACTGAAGCTTTCTTT. It translates to CASSPPTNTEAFF. The chain carries TRBV6-6 and TRBJ1-1, with no clear D. There are 13 residues in the CDR3. The germline V gene encodes CDR1 MNHNY and CDR2 SVGAGI (reference sequence). V was cut by 6 bases and J by 1 base, with 9 bases left in between.

The chain employs TRBV14 and TRBJ1-1, with D hard to call. Germline values: CDR1 SGHDN, CDR2 FVKESK. Trimming removed 1 base at V and 5 bases at J, with 8 bases between. CDR3 size: 13 residues. CDR3 protein: CASSQGARTEAFF. DNA for the CDR3: TGTGCCAGCAGCCAAGGTGCGAGGACTGAAGCTTTCTTT. Based on the CDR3 plus reference TRBV14 and TRBJ1-1, the full variable domain is EAGVTQFPSHSVIEKGQTVTLRCDPISGHDNLYWYRRVMGKEIKFLLHFVKESKQDESGMPNNRFLAERTGGTYSTLKVQPAELEDSGVYFCASSQGARTEAFFGQGTRLTVV.

J is TRBJ1-1 and V is TRBV5-1, with TRBD1 identical over 7 bases. Germline lookup yields CDR1 SGHRS and CDR2 YFSETQ. Unmatched junction bases numbered 13, after V lost 0 bases and J lost 5 bases. The CDR3 length is 17 residues. CDR3 sequence reads: CASSLALGRGYVTEAFF. The DNA of the CDR3 is TGCGCCAGCAGCTTGGCCTTGGGCAGGGGGTACGTTACTGAAGCTTTCTTT.

The chain uses TRBV21-1 and TRBJ2-7; TRBD1, the D gene given by the table, was not confirmed from the DNA. TRBV21-1 is a pseudogene. This CDR3 spans 14 amino acids. CDR3 sequence (DNA): TGTGCCAGCATCGTGGACAGGAAGACCTACGAGCAGTACTTC. Its protein is CASIVDRKTYEQYF.

V usage is TRBV6-5 and J usage is TRBJ2-1, with TRBD2 identical over 11 bases. V gave up 6 bases and J gave up 4 bases; unmatched junction bases: 5. CDR3 length equals 15 residues. CDR1 is MNHEY and CDR2 is SVGAGI in the germline V gene. The CDR3 region is CASSTGTSGYNEQFF. CDR3 DNA: TGTGCCAGCAGCACCGGGACTAGCGGATACAATGAGCAGTTCTTC.

The rearrangement links TRBV11-2 to TRBJ1-2; maybe TRBD1 (6 bases). Trimming cost V 5 bases and J 4 bases, with 20 bases left between them. In germline, CDR1 is SGHAT, CDR2 FQNNGV. This CDR3 contains 16 residues. In DNA form, the CDR3 reads TGTGCCAGCAGCCCTAAGGACAGTACTACTTCCTATGGCTACACCTTC. Its protein is CASSPKDSTTSYGYTF.

V is TRBV30 and J is TRBJ1-5; D unclear. The ends were cut back, 1 base at V and 4 bases at J, with 11 bases in the middle. This CDR3 has 14 residues. CDR1 is GTSNPN, CDR2 SVGIG, per germline (reference sequence). In DNA, the CDR3 is TGTGCCTGGAGTGAGCTAGAAGAGAATCAGCCCCAGCATTTT. Residues: CAWSELEENQPQHF.

The V and J genes are TRBV4-1 and TRBJ2-6, with 12 bases matching TRBD2. The germline V gene has CDR1 MGHRA and CDR2 YSYEKL. The CDR3 length is 19 residues. V trimming: 1 base; J trimming: 0 bases; junction bases outside the gene matches: 4. CDR3 bases: TGCGCCAGCAGCCAAGCATCTAGCGGGGGGGCCTCTGGGGCCAACGTCCTGACTTTC. This translates into CASSQASSGGASGANVLTF.

The chain joins TRBV6-1 to TRBJ1-3; 7 positions match TRBD1. The CDR3 is 15 residues long. V was pared by 5 bases and J by 0 bases, with 4 bases of the junction left unmatched. Germline V gene lookup returns CDR1 MNHNS and CDR2 SASEGT. This chain's CDR3 is CASSIRGSSGNTIYF. The CDR3 nucleotides read TGTGCCAGCAGTATCAGGGGGAGCTCTGGAAACACCATATATTTT.

V gene TRBV2 combines with J gene TRBJ1-1, with 10 bases that match TRBD1. Germline assignment: CDR1 SNHLY and CDR2 FYNNEI. V was pared by 8 bases and J by 4 bases, with 7 bases of the junction left unmatched. The CDR3 loop spans 14 amino acids. The CDR3 loop is CASGGQGMGTEAFF. For the CDR3, the DNA is TGTGCCAGCGGGGGACAGGGGATGGGCACTGAAGCTTTCTTT.

The V call is TRBV7-9, the J call TRBJ1-6; 7 bases are a match to TRBD1. The V gene end was trimmed by 8 bases and the J gene end by 2 bases; junction bases not matched to a gene: 3. This CDR3 spans 14 amino acids. CDR1 is SEHNR and CDR2 is FQNEAQ in the germline V gene (reference sequence). The CDR3 DNA reads as TGTGCCAGCGACAGGGAACCCTATAATTCACCCCTCCACTTT. Translation: CASDREPYNSPLHF.